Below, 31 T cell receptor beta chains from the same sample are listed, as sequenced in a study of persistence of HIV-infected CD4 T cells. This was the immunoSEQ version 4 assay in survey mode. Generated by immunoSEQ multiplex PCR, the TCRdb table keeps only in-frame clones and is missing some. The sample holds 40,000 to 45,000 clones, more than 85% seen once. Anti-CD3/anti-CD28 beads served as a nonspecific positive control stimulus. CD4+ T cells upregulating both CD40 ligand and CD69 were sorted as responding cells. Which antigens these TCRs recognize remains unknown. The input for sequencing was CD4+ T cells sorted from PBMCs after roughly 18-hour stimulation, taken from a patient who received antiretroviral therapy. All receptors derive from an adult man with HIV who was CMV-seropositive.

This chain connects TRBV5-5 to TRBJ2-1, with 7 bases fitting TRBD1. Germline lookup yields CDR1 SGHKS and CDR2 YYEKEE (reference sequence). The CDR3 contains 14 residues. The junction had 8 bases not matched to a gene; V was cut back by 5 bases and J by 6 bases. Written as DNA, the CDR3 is TGTGCCAGCAGAGTACAGGGGTCTTCCAATGAGCAGTTCTTC. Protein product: CASRVQGSSNEQFF.

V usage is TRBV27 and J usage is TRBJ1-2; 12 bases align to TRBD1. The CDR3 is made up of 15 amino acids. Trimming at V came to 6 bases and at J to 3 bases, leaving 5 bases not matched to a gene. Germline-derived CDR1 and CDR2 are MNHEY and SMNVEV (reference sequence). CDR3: CASSLGTGGDYGYTF. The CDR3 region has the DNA TGTGCCAGCAGCCTCGGGACAGGGGGCGACTATGGCTACACCTTC.

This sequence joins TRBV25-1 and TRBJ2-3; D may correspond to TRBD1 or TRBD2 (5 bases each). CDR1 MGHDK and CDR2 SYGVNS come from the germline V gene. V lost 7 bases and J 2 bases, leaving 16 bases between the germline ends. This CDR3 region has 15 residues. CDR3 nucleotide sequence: TGTGCCAGCAAACCGACGGGGACGCCCACAGATACGCAGTATTTT. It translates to CASKPTGTPTDTQYF.

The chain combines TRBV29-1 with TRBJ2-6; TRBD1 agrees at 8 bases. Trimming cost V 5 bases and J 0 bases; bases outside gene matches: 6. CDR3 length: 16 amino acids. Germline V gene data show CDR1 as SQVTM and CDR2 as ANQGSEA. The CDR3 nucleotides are TGCAGCGTTTCTGGGACAGGTAACTCTGGGGCCAACGTCCTGACTTTC. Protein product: CSVSGTGNSGANVLTF.

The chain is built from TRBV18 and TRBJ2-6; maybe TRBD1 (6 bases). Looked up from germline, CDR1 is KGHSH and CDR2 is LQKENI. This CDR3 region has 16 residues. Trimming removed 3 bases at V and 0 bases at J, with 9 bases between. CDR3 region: CASSPQGGSGANVLTF. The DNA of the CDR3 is TGTGCCAGCTCACCCCAAGGGGGCTCTGGGGCCAACGTCCTGACTTTC.

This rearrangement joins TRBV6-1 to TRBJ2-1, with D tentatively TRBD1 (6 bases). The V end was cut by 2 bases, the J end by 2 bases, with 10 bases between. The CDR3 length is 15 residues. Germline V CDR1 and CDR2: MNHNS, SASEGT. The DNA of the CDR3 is TGTGCCAGCAGTGAACTACAGGGCGCCTACAATGAGCAGTTCTTC. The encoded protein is CASSELQGAYNEQFF.

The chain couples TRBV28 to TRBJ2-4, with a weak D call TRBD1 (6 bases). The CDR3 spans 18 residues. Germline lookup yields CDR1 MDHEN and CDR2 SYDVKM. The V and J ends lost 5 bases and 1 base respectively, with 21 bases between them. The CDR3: CASSKTGGPFFAKNIQYF. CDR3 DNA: TGTGCCAGCAGTAAGACAGGAGGTCCTTTCTTCGCCAAAAACATTCAGTACTTC.

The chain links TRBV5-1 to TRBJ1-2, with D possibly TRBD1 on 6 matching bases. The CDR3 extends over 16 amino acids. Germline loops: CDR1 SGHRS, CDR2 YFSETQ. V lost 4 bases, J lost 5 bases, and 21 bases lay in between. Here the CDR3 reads CASSTGGGVTTYGYTF. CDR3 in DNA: TGCGCCAGCAGCACCGGGGGGGGCGTAACGACTTATGGCTACACCTTC.

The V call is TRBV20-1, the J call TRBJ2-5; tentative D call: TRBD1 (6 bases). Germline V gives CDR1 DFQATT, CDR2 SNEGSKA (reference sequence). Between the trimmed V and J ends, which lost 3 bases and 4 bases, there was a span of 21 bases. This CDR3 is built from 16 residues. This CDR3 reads CSASLIQGGFGETQYF. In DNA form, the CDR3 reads TGCAGTGCTAGTCTGATACAGGGCGGTTTTGGAGAGACCCAGTACTTC.

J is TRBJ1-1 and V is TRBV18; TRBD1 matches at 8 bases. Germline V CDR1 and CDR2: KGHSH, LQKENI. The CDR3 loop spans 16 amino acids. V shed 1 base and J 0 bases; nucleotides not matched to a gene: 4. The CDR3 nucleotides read TGTGCCAGCTCACCACGAGGACAGGGCATGAACACTGAAGCTTTCTTT. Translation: CASSPRGQGMNTEAFF.

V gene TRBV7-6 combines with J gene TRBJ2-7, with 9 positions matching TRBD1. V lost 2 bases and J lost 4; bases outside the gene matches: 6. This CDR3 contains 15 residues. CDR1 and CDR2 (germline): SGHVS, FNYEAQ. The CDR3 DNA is TGTGCCAGCAGCTTAAGCACAGGGGGCGGTTACGAGCAGTACTTC. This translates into CASSLSTGGGYEQYF.

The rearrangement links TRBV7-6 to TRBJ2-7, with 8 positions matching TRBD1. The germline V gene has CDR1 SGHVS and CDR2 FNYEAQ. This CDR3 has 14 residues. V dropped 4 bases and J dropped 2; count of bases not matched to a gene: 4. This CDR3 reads CASSSGTGTYEQYF. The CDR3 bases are TGTGCCAGCAGCTCCGGGACAGGCACCTACGAGCAGTACTTC.

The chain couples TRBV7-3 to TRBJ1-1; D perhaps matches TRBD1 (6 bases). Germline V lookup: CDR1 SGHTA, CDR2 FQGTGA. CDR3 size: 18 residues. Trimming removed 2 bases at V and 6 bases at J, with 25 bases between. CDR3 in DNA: TGTGCCAGCAGCTTATCTGGGGGGTCGGACAGTCAAGGAGCTGAAGCTTTCTTT. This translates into CASSLSGGSDSQGAEAFF.

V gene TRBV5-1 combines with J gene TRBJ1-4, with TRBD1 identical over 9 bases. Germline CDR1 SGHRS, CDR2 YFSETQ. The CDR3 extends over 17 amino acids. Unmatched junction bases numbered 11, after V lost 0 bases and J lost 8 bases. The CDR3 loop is CASSLEQGAPMAEKLFF. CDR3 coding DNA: TGCGCCAGCAGCTTGGAACAGGGGGCCCCCATGGCCGAAAAACTGTTTTTT.

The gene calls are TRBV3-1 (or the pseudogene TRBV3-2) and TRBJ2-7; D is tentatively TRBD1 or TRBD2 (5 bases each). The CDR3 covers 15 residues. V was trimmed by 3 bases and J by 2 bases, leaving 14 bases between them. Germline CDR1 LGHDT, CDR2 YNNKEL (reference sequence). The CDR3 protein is CASSHPPGDPYEQYF. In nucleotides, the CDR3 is TGTGCCAGCAGCCACCCGCCTGGGGACCCCTACGAGCAGTACTTC.

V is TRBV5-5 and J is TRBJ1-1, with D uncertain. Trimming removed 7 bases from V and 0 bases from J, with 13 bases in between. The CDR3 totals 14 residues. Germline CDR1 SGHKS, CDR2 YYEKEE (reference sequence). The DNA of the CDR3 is TGTGCCAGCTTGAGGAGCGTGATGAACACTGAAGCTTTCTTT. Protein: CASLRSVMNTEAFF. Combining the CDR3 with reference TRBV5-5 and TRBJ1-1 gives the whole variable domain DAGVTQSPTHLIKTRGQQVTLRCSPISGHKSVSWYQQVLGQGPQFIFQYYEKEERGRGNFPDRFSARQFPNYSSELNVNALLLGDSALYLCASLRSVMNTEAFFGQGTRLTVV.

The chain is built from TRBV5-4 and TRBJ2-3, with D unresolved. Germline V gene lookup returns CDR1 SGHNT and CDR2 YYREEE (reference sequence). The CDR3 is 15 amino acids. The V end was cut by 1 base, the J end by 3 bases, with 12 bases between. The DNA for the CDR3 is TGTGCCAGCAGCTTGTCGTCTTCCGGGACAGATACGCAGTATTTT. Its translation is CASSLSSSGTDTQYF.

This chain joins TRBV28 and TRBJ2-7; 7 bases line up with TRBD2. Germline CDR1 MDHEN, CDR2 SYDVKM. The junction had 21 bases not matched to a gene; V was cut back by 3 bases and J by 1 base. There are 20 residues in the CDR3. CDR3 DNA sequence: TGTGCCAGCAGTTTGGACCCCGGGGGTGTGTTACGGGGGGAATCCTACGAGCAGTACTTC. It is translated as CASSLDPGGVLRGESYEQYF.

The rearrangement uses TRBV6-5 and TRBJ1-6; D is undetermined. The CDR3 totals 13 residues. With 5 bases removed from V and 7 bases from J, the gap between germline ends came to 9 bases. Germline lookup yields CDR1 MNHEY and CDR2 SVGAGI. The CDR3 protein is CASSPGRNSPLHF. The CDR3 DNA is TGTGCCAGCAGTCCCGGTCGGAATTCACCCCTCCACTTT.

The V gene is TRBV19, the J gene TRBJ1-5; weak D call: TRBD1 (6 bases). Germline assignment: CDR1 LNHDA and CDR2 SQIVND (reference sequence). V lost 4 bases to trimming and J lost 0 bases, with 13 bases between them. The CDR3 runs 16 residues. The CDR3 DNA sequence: TGTGCCAGTAGTACATCCGGGACAACTAGCAATCAGCCCCAGCATTTT. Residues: CASSTSGTTSNQPQHF.

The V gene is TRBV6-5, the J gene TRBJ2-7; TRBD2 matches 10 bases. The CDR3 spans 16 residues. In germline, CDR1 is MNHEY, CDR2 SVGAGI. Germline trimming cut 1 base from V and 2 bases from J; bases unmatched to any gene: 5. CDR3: CASSYWGLAGAYEQYF. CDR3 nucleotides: TGTGCCAGCAGTTACTGGGGGCTAGCGGGGGCCTACGAGCAGTACTTC.

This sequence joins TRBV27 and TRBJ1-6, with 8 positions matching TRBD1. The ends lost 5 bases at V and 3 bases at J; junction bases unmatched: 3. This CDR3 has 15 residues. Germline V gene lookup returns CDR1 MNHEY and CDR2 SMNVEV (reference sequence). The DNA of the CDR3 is TGTGCCAGCAGTCCGGACAGGGTCTATAATTCACCCCTCCACTTT. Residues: CASSPDRVYNSPLHF.

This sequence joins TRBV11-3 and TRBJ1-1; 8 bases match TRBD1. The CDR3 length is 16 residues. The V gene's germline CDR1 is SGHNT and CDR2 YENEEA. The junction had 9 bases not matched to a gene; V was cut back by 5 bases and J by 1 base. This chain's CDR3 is CASSPGQGETNTEAFF. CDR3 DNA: TGTGCCAGCAGCCCTGGACAGGGAGAGACGAACACTGAAGCTTTCTTT. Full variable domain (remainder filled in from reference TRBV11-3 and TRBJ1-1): EAGVVQSPRYKIIEKKQPVAFWCNPISGHNTLYWYLQNLGQGPELLIRYENEEAVDDSQLPKDRFSAERLKGVDSTLKIQPAELGDSAVYLCASSPGQGETNTEAFFGQGTRLTVV.

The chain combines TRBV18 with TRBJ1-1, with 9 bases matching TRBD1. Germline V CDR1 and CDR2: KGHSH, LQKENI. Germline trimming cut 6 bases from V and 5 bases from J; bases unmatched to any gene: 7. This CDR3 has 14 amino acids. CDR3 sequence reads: CASSPTGGGTEAFF. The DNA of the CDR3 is TGTGCCAGCTCTCCTACAGGGGGCGGAACTGAAGCTTTCTTT.

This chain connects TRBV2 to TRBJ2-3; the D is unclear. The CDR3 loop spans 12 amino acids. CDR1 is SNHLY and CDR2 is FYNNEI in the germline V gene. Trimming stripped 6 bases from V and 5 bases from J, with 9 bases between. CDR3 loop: CASSALLDTQYF. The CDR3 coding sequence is TGTGCCAGCAGCGCCCTTTTAGATACGCAGTATTTT.

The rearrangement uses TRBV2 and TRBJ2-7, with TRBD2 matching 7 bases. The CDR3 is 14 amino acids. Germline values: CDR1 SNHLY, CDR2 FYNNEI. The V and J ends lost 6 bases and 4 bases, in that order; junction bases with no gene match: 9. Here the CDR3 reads CASSPGDGGYEQYF. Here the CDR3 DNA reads TGTGCCAGCAGCCCCGGGGACGGGGGGTACGAGCAGTACTTC.

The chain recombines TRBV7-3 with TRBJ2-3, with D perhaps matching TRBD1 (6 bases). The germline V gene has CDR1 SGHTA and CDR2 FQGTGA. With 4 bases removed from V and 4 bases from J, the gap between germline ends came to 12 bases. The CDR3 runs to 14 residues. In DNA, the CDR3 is TGTGCCAGCAGCTATGGAAGGACAGCAGATACGCAGTATTTT. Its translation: CASSYGRTADTQYF.

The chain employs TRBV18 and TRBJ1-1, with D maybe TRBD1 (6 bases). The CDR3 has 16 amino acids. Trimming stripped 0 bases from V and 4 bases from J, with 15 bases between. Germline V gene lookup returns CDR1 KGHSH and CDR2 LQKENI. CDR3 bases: TGTGCCAGCTCACCACCGCTGATCCAGGGGCCCACTGAAGCTTTCTTT. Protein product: CASSPPLIQGPTEAFF.

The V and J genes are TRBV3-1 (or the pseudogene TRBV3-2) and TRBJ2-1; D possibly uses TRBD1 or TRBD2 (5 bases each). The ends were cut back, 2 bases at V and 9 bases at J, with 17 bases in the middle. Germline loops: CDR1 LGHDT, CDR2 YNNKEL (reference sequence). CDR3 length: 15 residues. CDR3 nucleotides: TGTGCCAGCAGCCAATTCCGAACCGGGACCCCTGAGCAGTTCTTC. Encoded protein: CASSQFRTGTPEQFF.

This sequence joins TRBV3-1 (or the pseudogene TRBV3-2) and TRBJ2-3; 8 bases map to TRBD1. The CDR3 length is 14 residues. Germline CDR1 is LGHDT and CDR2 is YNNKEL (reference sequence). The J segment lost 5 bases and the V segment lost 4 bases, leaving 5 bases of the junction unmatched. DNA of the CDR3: TGTGCCAGCAGCCCGTCAGGGGGCGTAGATACGCAGTATTTT. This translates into CASSPSGGVDTQYF.

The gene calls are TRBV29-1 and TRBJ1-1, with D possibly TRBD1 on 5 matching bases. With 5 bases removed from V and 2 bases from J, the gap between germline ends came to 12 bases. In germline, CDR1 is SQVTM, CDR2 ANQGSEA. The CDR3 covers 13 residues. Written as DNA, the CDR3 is TGCAGCGTTCGGACAATGGGAAACACTGAAGCTTTCTTT. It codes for CSVRTMGNTEAFF.